Presented here are 10 T cell receptor beta chains from one specimen sequenced in a study of blood T cell repertoires in COVID-19. This table comes from immunoSEQ multiplex PCR, and its TCRdb copy is limited to in-frame clones, with some not included. The table includes about 200,000 clones, 80% to 90% detected once. The specimen sequenced was peripheral blood. The receptors originated from a human donor in a cohort sampled during active COVID-19.

CDR3 coding DNA: TGTGCCAGCAGCCCCGAAGGGGGCTGGGGTCAGCCCCAGCATTTT. Its protein is CASSPEGGWGQPQHF. The V and J genes are TRBV9 and TRBJ1-5; 7 positions match TRBD1. The V and J ends lost 4 bases and 6 bases, in that order; junction bases with no gene match: 10. Germline V gene sequence: CDR1 SGDLS, CDR2 YYNGEE. The CDR3 runs 15 residues. The complete variable domain, with remaining parts taken from reference TRBV9 and TRBJ1-5, reads DSGVTQTPKHLITATGQRVTLRCSPRSGDLSVYWYQQSLDQGLQFLIQYYNGEERAKGNILERFSAQQFPDLHSELNLSSLELGDSALYFCASSPEGGWGQPQHFGDGTRLSIL.

The chain combines TRBV19 with TRBJ1-2, with 8 bases that match TRBD1. CDR1 is LNHDA and CDR2 is SQIVND in the germline V gene (reference sequence). Trimming removed 0 bases from V and 7 bases from J; junction bases left unmatched: 13. The CDR3 totals 17 residues. In DNA, the CDR3 is TGTGCCAGTAGTATAGACCCGACAGGGGCCCGAAGAAGTGGCTACACCTTC. Translation gives CASSIDPTGARRSGYTF.

This clone was found a few times. The rearrangement joins TRBV19 to TRBJ2-7; TRBD2 is a possible D gene (6 bases). The CDR3 sequence is 13 residues long. V was trimmed by 6 bases and J by 6 bases, leaving 15 bases between them. The germline V gene encodes CDR1 LNHDA and CDR2 SQIVND (reference sequence). The CDR3 region has the DNA TGTGCCAGTAGGAACCCTGGGAGGAGCGAGCAGTACTTC. Protein: CASRNPGRSEQYF.

The rearrangement joins TRBV5-5 to TRBJ1-1; D is perhaps TRBD1 (5 bases). V was trimmed by 0 bases and J by 4 bases, leaving 10 bases between them. The germline V gene has CDR1 SGHKS and CDR2 YYEKEE (reference sequence). CDR3 length equals 14 residues. CDR3 nucleotide sequence: TGTGCCAGCAGCTTGGTCGCGGGGACCACTGAAGCTTTCTTT. Translation: CASSLVAGTTEAFF. Variable domain in full (rest from reference TRBV5-5 and TRBJ1-1): DAGVTQSPTHLIKTRGQQVTLRCSPISGHKSVSWYQQVLGQGPQFIFQYYEKEERGRGNFPDRFSARQFPNYSSELNVNALLLGDSALYLCASSLVAGTTEAFFGQGTRLTVV.

This clone was seen just once. The chain employs TRBV5-5 and TRBJ2-3; no firm D call. The germline V and J ends were trimmed by 0 bases and 0 bases, with 20 bases remaining between them. Germline V CDR1 and CDR2: SGHKS, YYEKEE (reference sequence). This CDR3 has 19 residues. CDR3 residues: CASSLVLYGQVVSTDTQYF. Here the CDR3 DNA reads TGTGCCAGCAGCTTGGTGCTTTACGGCCAGGTCGTCAGCACAGATACGCAGTATTTT.

The rearrangement joins TRBV24-1 to TRBJ2-3; 9 nucleotides align to TRBD2. Trimming cost V 3 bases and J 0 bases; bases outside gene matches: 9. Germline V gene data show CDR1 as KGHDR and CDR2 as SFDVKD. The CDR3 has 18 amino acids. CDR3: CATSDPGLAIGSTDTQYF. CDR3 sequence (DNA): TGTGCCACCAGTGATCCAGGACTAGCGATAGGGAGCACAGATACGCAGTATTTT.

This chain uses TRBV28 with TRBJ1-5; D possibly corresponds to TRBD1 (6 bases). V was trimmed by 7 bases and J by 4 bases, leaving 14 bases between them. CDR1 MDHEN and CDR2 SYDVKM come from the germline V gene. CDR3 size: 14 residues. The DNA for the CDR3 is TGTGCCAGCAACCCTCCACAGGGTAATCAGCCCCAGCATTTT. This sequence encodes CASNPPQGNQPQHF. The variable domain in full, with the rest retrieved from reference TRBV28 and TRBJ1-5, is DVKVTQSSRYLVKRTGEKVFLECVQDMDHENMFWYRQDPGLGLRLIYFSYDVKMKEKGDIPEGYSVSREKKERFSLILESASTNQTSMYLCASNPPQGNQPQHFGDGTRLSIL.

This chain joins TRBV28 and TRBJ2-7, with 10 nucleotides matching TRBD2. CDR3 size: 15 residues. CDR1 and CDR2 from the germline V gene are MDHEN and SYDVKM. V lost 5 bases and J lost 4; bases outside the gene matches: 8. The CDR3: CASSSYTSGIYEQYF. The DNA for the CDR3 is TGTGCCAGCAGTAGTTATACTAGCGGGATTTACGAGCAGTACTTC.

This clone was observed a handful of times. The chain employs TRBV4-1 and TRBJ2-7, with D uncertain. This CDR3 comprises 14 residues. V was pared by 1 base and J by 3 bases, with 10 bases between. CDR1 and CDR2 from the germline V gene are MGHRA and YSYEKL. The CDR3 loop reads CASSQGSQNYEQYF. The CDR3 DNA follows: TGCGCCAGCAGCCAAGGCTCTCAGAACTACGAGCAGTACTTC.

V is TRBV14 and J is TRBJ2-7, with D maybe TRBD2 (7 bases). Germline V gene lookup returns CDR1 SGHDN and CDR2 FVKESK. Trimming stripped 3 bases from V and 3 bases from J, with 12 bases between. The CDR3 runs 14 residues. The CDR3, as DNA: TGTGCCAGCAGCCAGAGGGGGGGCATCTACGAGCAGTACTTC. It translates to CASSQRGGIYEQYF. The entire variable domain, with the rest obtained from reference TRBV14 and TRBJ2-7, is as follows: EAGVTQFPSHSVIEKGQTVTLRCDPISGHDNLYWYRRVMGKEIKFLLHFVKESKQDESGMPNNRFLAERTGGTYSTLKVQPAELEDSGVYFCASSQRGGIYEQYFGPGTRLTVT.